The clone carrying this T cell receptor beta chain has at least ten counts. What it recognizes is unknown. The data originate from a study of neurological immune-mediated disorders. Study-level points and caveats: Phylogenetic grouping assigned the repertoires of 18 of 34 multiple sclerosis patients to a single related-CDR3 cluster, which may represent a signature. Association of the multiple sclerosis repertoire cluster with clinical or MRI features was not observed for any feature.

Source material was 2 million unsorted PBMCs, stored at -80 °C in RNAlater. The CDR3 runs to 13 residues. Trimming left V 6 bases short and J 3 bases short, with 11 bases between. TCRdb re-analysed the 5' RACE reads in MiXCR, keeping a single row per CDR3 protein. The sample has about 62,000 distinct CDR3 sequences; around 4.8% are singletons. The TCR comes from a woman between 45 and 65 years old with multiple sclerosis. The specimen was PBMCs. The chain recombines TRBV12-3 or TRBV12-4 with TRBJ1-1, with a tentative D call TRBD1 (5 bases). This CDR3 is CASRGDSDTEAFF. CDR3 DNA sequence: TGTGCCAGCAGAGGGGACTCTGACACTGAAGCTTTCTTT.